This TCR beta chain was sequenced in a study of cytomegalovirus exposure and HLA in healthy donors. 60 Vbeta and 13 Jbeta primers were used in PCR. Measured with immunoSEQ multiplex PCR; TCRdb has only the in-frame clones, and not every one. The table shows some 50,000 clones, with around 72% occurring only once. The CDR3 totals 16 residues. The TCR sequence derives from a woman aged 45-65 years in good health and CMV-seropositive. Material for sequencing was PBMCs. This chain uses TRBV21-1 with TRBJ2-1; TRBD2 was called by the table and not checked on the DNA. TRBV21-1 is a recognized pseudogene. DNA of the CDR3: TGTGCCAGCAGCCCCAGGAGGCGGCAGCGGAATCTTGAGCAGTTCTTC. This sequence encodes CASSPRRRQRNLEQFF.